This record looks at one T cell receptor (beta chain) sequence and its context. The source of the sample is a study of blood T cell repertoires in COVID-19. Looking at the study overall: Acute and convalescent COVID-19 samples came from the United States, Italy and Spain. PBMCs, B-cell-depleted T cells, or T cells provided the cDNA or gDNA that made up the material.

V gave up 3 bases and J gave up 9 bases, with 9 bases separating them. The CDR3 spans 13 residues. CDR1 and CDR2 from the germline V gene are SGHAT and FQDESV (reference sequence). Original handling: The authors estimated nucleated cell counts from reference gene primer amplification. Method: immunoSEQ multiplex PCR; TCRdb's copy keeps in-frame clones and lacks some. The V and J calls and clone size come from that table; D and trimming were worked out from the DNA. The profile shows some 100,000 clones, approximately 90% of them singletons. The genes are TRBV11-1 and TRBJ1-6; D remains unclear. The specimen was peripheral blood. This TCR was sampled from a human donor in a cohort sampled during active COVID-19. The CDR3 bases are TGTGCCAGCAGCTTTCAGTGGAGTTCACCCCTCCACTTT. This encodes CASSFQWSSPLHF.